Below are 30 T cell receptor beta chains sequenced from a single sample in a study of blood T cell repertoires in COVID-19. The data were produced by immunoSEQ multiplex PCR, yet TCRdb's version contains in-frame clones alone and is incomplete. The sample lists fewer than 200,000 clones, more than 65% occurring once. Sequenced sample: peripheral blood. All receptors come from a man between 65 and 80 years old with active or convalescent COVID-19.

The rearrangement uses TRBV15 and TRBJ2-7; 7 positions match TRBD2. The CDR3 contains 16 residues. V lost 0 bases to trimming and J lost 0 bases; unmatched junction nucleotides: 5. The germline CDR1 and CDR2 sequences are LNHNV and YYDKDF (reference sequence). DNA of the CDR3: TGTGCCACCAGCAGAGAAGGGCTAGCGGTCTCCTACGAGCAGTACTTC. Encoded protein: CATSREGLAVSYEQYF.

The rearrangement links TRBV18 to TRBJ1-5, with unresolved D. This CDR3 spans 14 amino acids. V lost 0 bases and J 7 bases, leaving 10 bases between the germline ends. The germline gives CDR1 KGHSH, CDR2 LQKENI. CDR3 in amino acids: CASSPPMVEQPQHF. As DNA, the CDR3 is TGTGCCAGCTCACCACCAATGGTGGAGCAGCCCCAGCATTTT.

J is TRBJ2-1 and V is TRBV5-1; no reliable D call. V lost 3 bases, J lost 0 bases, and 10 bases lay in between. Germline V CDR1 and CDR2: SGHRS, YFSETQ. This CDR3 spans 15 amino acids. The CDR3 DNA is TGCGCCAGCAGCTCGGGTTATAGCTCCTACAATGAGCAGTTCTTC. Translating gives CASSSGYSSYNEQFF.

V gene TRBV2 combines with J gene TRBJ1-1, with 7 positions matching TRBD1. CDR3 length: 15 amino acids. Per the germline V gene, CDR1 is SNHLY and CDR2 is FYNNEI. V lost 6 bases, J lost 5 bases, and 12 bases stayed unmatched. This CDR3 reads CASSPTDRVGTEAFF. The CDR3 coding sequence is TGTGCCAGCAGCCCTACCGACAGGGTGGGAACTGAAGCTTTCTTT.

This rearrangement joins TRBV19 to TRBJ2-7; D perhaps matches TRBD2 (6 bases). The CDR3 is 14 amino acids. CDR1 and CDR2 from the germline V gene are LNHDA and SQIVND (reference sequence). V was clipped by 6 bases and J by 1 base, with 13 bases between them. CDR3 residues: CASSLSGTSYEQYF. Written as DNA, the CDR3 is TGTGCCAGTAGCCTATCCGGGACTTCCTACGAGCAGTACTTC.

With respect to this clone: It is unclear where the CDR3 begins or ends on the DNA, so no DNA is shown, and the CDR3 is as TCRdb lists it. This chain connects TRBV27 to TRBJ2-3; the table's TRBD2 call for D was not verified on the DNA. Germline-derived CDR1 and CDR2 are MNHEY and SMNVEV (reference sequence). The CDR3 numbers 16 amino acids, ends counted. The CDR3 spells CASTSAAGAGGDTQYF.

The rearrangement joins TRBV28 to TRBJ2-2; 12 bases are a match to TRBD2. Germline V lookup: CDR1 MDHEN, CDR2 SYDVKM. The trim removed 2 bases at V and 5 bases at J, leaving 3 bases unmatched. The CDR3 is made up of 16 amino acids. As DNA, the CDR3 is TGTGCCAGCAGTTTAAGAGGACTAGCGGGGACCGGGGAGCTGTTTTTT. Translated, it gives CASSLRGLAGTGELFF.

CDR3 in DNA: TGTGCCAGCAGCTTAGTAATGTTGGGACAGGTGGCAAATAATTCACCCCTCCACTTT. It codes for CASSLVMLGQVANNSPLHF. V usage is TRBV7-2 and J usage is TRBJ1-6; 8 nucleotides match TRBD1. Germline lookup yields CDR1 SGHTA and CDR2 FQGNSA. J lost 5 bases, V lost 1 base, and 13 bases had no gene match. The CDR3 contains 19 residues.

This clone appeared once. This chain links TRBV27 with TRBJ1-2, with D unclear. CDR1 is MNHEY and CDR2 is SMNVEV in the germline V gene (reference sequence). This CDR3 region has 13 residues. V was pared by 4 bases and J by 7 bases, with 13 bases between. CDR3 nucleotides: TGTGCCAGCAGTTCGTATGCCCCGGGTGGCTACACCTTC. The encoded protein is CASSSYAPGGYTF.

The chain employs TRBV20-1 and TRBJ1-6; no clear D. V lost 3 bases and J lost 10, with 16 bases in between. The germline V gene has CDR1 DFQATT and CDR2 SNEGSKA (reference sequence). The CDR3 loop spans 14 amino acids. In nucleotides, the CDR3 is TGCAGTGCTAGTCGCCGGGATGCGAGCTCACCCCTCCACTTT. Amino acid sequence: CSASRRDASSPLHF.

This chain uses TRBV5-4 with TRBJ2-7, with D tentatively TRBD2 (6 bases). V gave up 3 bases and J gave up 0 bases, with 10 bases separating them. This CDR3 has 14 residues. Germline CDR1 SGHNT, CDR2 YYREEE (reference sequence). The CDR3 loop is CASSSGLASYEQYF. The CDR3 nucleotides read TGTGCCAGCAGCTCGGGACTGGCCTCCTACGAGCAGTACTTC.

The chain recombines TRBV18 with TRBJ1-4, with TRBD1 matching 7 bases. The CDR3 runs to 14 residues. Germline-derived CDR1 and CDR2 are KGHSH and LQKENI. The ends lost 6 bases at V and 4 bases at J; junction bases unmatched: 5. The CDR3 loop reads CASSEGQHNEKLFF. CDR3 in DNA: TGTGCCAGCTCCGAGGGACAGCATAATGAAAAACTGTTTTTT.

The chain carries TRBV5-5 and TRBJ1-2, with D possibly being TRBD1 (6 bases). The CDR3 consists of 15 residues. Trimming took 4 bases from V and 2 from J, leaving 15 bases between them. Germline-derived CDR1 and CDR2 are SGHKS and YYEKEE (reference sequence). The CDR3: CASSPRTDSNYGYTF. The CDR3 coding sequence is TGTGCCAGCAGCCCCCGGACAGATTCAAACTATGGCTACACCTTC.

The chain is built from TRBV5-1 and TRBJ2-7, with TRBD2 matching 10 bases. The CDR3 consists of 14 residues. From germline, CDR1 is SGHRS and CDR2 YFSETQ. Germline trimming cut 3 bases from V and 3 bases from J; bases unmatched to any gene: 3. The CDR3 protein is CASSSPSGSYEQYF. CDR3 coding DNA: TGCGCCAGCAGCTCTCCTAGCGGGAGCTACGAGCAGTACTTC.

CDR3 in amino acids: CASVTGDEDTEAFF. The CDR3 DNA reads TGTGCTAGTGTTACAGGGGATGAGGACACTGAAGCTTTCTTT. The chain couples TRBV12-5 to TRBJ1-1; 7 bases line up with TRBD1. Germline CDR1 reads LGHNT; CDR2 reads FRNRAP. This CDR3 comprises 14 residues. V lost 7 bases to trimming and J lost 3 bases; unmatched junction nucleotides: 8.

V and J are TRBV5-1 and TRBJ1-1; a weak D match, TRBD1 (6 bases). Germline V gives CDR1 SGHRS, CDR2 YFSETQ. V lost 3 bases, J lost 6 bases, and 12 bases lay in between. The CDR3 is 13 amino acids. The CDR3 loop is CASSSLSGAEAFF. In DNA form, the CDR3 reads TGCGCCAGCAGCTCCCTCTCAGGGGCTGAAGCTTTCTTT. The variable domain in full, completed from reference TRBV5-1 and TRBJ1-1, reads KAGVTQTPRYLIKTRGQQVTLSCSPISGHRSVSWYQQTPGQGLQFLFEYFSETQRNKGNFPGRFSGRQFSNSRSEMNVSTLELGDSALYLCASSSLSGAEAFFGQGTRLTVV.

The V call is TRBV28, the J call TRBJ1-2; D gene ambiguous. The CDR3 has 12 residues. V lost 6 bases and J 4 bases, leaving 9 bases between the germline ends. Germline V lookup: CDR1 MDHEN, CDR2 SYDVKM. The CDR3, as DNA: TGTGCCAGCAGCCGGGGTTTCTATGGCTACACCTTC. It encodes CASSRGFYGYTF.

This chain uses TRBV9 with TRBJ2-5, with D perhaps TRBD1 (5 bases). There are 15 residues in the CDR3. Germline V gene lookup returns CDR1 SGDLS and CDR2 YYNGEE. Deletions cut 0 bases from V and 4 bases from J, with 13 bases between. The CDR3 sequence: CASSVAPVGAETQYF. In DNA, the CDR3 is TGTGCCAGCAGCGTAGCCCCGGTAGGGGCAGAGACCCAGTACTTC.

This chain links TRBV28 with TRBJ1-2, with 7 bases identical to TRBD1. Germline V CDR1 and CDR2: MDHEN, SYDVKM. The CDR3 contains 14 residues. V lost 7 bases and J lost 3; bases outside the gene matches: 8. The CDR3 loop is CASTDRVLYYGYTF. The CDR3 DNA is TGTGCCAGCACCGACAGGGTATTGTACTATGGCTACACCTTC.

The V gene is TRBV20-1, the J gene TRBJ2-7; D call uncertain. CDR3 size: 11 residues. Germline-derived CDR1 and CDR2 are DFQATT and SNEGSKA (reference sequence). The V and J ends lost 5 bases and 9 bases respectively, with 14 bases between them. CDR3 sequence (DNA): TGCAGTGCTGCAACAGCCGATCGGCAGTACTTC. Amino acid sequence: CSAATADRQYF.

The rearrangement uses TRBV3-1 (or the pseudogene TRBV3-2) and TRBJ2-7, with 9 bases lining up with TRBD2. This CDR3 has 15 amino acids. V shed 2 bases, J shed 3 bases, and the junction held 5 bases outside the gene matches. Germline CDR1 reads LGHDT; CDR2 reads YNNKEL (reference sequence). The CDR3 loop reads CASSQPTSGIYEQYF. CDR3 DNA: TGTGCCAGCAGCCAACCGACTAGCGGCATCTACGAGCAGTACTTC.

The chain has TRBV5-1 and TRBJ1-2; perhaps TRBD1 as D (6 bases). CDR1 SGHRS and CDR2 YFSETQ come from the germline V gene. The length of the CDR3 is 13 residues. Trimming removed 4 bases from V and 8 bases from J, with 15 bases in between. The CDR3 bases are TGCGCCAGCAGCCTCGGACAGATGGAGGGCTACACCTTC. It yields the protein CASSLGQMEGYTF.

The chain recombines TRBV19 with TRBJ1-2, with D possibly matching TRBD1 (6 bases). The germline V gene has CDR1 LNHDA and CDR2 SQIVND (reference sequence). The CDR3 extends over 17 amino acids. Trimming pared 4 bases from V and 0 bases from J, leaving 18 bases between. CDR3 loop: CASSTNSRDTANYGYTF. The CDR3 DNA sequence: TGTGCCAGTAGTACCAATTCCCGGGACACAGCTAACTATGGCTACACCTTC. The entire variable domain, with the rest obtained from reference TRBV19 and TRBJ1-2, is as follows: DGGITQSPKYLFRKEGQNVTLSCEQNLNHDAMYWYRQDPGQGLRLIYYSQIVNDFQKGDIAEGYSVSREKKESFPLTVTSAQKNPTAFYLCASSTNSRDTANYGYTFGSGTRLTVV.

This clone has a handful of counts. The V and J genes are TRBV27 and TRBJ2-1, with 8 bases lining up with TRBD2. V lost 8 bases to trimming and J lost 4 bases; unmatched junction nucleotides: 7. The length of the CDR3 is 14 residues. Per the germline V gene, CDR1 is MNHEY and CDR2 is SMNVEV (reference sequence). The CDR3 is CASGSGRGYNEQFF. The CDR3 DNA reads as TGTGCCAGCGGGAGCGGGAGAGGTTACAATGAGCAGTTCTTC.

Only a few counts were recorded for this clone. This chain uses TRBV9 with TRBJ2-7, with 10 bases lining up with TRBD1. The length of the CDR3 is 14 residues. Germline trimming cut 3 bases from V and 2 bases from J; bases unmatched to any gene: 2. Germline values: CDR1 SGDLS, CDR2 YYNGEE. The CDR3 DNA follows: TGTGCCAGCAGCGAGGGGACAGGGGCCTACGAGCAGTACTTC. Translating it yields CASSEGTGAYEQYF.

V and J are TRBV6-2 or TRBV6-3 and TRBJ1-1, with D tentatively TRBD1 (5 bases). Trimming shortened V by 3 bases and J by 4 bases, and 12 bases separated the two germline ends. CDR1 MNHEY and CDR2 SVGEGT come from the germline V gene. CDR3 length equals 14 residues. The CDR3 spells CASSYQGLRTEAFF. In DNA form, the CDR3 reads TGTGCCAGCAGTTATCAGGGCCTGCGCACTGAAGCTTTCTTT.

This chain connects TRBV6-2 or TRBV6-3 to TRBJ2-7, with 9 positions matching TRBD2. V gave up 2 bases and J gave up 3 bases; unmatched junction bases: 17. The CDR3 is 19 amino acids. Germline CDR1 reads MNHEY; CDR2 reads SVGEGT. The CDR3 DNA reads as TGTGCCAGCAGTTACATCTGGGGCCACGGGGGTAGCGGGAGCTACGAGCAGTACTTC. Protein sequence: CASSYIWGHGGSGSYEQYF.

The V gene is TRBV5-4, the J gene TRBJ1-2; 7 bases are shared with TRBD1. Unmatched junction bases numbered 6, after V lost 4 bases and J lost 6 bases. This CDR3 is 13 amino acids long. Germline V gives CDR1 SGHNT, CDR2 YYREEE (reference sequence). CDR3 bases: TGTGCCAGCAGCCCAGACAGGGCAAATGGCTACACCTTC. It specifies CASSPDRANGYTF. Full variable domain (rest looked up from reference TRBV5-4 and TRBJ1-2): ETGVTQSPTHLIKTRGQQVTLRCSSQSGHNTVSWYQQALGQGPQFIFQYYREEENGRGNFPPRFSGLQFPNYSSELNVNALELDDSALYLCASSPDRANGYTFGSGTRLTVV.

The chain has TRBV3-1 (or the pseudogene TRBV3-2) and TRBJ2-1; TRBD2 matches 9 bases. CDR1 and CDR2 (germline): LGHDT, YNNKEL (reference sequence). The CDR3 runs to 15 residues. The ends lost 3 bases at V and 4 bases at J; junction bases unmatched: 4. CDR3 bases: TGTGCCAGCAGCCATAAGAGCGGGGGGTACAATGAGCAGTTCTTC. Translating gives CASSHKSGGYNEQFF.

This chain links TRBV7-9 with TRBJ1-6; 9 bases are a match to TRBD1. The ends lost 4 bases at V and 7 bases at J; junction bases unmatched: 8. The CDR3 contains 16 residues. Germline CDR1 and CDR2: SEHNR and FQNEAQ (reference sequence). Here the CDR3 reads CASSSRRGTGNSPLHF. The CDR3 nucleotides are TGTGCCAGCAGCTCCCGAAGGGGGACAGGGAATTCACCCCTCCACTTT. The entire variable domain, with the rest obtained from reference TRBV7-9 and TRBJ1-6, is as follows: DTGVSQNPRHKITKRGQNVTFRCDPISEHNRLYWYRQTLGQGPEFLTYFQNEAQLEKSRLLSDRFSAERPKGSFSTLEIQRTEQGDSAMYLCASSSRRGTGNSPLHFGNGTRLTVT.